This entry is about one T cell receptor (beta chain). Its antigen is not identified. This entry is derived from a study of T cell responses to AZD1222 COVID-19 vaccine. The CDR3 loop spans 15 amino acids. V gave up 6 bases and J gave up 2 bases; unmatched junction bases: 9. CDR1 is LNHDA, CDR2 SQIVND, per germline (reference sequence). Study-wide results and limits: Nearly half of the spike-specific TCRs reportedly recognize variant regions that carry no mutations. The study found vaccine-associated CD4 TCRs spanning spike, dominant at 160-218 and 743-854.

Clones were sequenced by immunoSEQ multiplex PCR, and TCRdb holds only the in-frame ones, with some missing. The sample includes 100,000 to 110,000 clones, about 90% seen only once; the top ten take around 3.8%. The TCR comes from an adult in good health. Sequencing was performed on peripheral blood, taken on day 0 of MenACWY control vaccination. This chain uses TRBV19 with TRBJ2-7; TRBD1 matches 8 bases. As DNA, the CDR3 is TGTGCCAGTAGCAAAACAGGGGGAGTTACCTACGAGCAGTACTTC. Its protein is CASSKTGGVTYEQYF.